These T cell receptor beta chains were read from a single sample in a study of liver allograft versus peripheral blood T cells. From the reads, TCRdb called clonotypes with MiXCR, one entry per CDR3 protein. The table lists 3,500 to 4,000 distinct CDR3 sequences, around 21% of them singletons. All receptors come from a human patient who had a liver transplant. Among the T cells, some may be from the graft donor. The CDR3 runs from the conserved cysteine through the conserved F or W. Each record gives: J gene, clone size, D gene, V gene, CDR3 DNA, CDR3 protein. The D gene is left open where the match is weak. The listing skips clone size in some rows; elsewhere it reads once, few, many or a size class.

J gene: TRBJ2-1
clone size: medium-sized
D gene: NA
V gene: TRBV18
CDR3 DNA: TGTGCCAGCTCACCTCGGCTGAGTACTTACAATGAGCAGTTCTTC
CDR3 protein: CASSPRLSTYNEQFF

J gene: TRBJ2-3
clone size: medium-sized
D gene: NA
V gene: TRBV18
CDR3 DNA: TGTGCCAGCTCAACCGGGGGCGAAAGCACAGATACGCAGTATTTT
CDR3 protein: CASSTGGESTDTQYF

J gene: TRBJ1-2
clone size: NA
D gene: NA
V gene: TRBV10-3
CDR3 DNA: NA
CDR3 protein: CAISVTLMASEQYFGTGNGYTF

J gene: TRBJ2-1
clone size: many
D gene: TRBD2
V gene: TRBV20-1
CDR3 DNA: TGCAGTGCTAGAGCTCTTTGGAGCGGGGGGGCGGGGTACAATGAGCAGTTCTTC
CDR3 protein: CSARALWSGGAGYNEQFF

J gene: TRBJ2-1
clone size: few
D gene: TRBD1
V gene: TRBV2
CDR3 DNA: TGTGCCAGCAGTGATAGGGGGCTCGGTTTGATTCGGTTCTTC
CDR3 protein: CASSDRGLGLIRFF

J gene: TRBJ2-3
clone size: few
D gene: NA
V gene: TRBV2
CDR3 DNA: TGTGCCAGCAGTGGGGGCCTAGCGAAGAACACAGATACGCAGTATTTT
CDR3 protein: CASSGGLAKNTDTQYF

J gene: TRBJ1-1
clone size: few
D gene: NA
V gene: TRBV10-3
CDR3 DNA: TGTGCCACCCTCCGGACAGAGTCGGACACTGAAGCTTTCTTT
CDR3 protein: CATLRTESDTEAFF

J gene: TRBJ1-2
clone size: large
D gene: NA
V gene: TRBV6-5
CDR3 DNA: TGTGCCAGCAGTATCACAAGGAGGGACTATGGCTACACCTTC
CDR3 protein: CASSITRRDYGYTF

J gene: TRBJ2-1
clone size: NA
D gene: TRBD2
V gene: TRBV7-9
CDR3 DNA: TGTGCCAGCATCCTATTGGCGACTAGCGGGGGGAACGGTGAGCAGTTCTTC
CDR3 protein: CASILLATSGGNGEQFF

J gene: TRBJ1-5
clone size: medium-sized
D gene: NA
V gene: TRBV20-1
CDR3 DNA: TGCAGTGCTAGTTCCCCACACAGGGCCAATCAGCCCCAGCATTTT
CDR3 protein: CSASSPHRANQPQHF

J gene: TRBJ2-7
clone size: medium-sized
D gene: NA
V gene: TRBV7-9
CDR3 DNA: TGTGCCAGCAGCTTCCACAGGAACGAGCAGTACTTC
CDR3 protein: CASSFHRNEQYF

J gene: TRBJ1-6
clone size: NA
D gene: NA
V gene: TRBV20-1
CDR3 DNA: TGCAGTGCTAGAGATCAGGGTTCTAATTCACCCCTCCACTTT
CDR3 protein: CSARDQGSNSPLHF

J gene: TRBJ2-7
clone size: NA
D gene: TRBD2
V gene: TRBV20-1
CDR3 DNA: TGCAGCGCGGGGGAGGCGTCGCCCTACGAGCAGTACTTC
CDR3 protein: CSAGEASPYEQYF

J gene: TRBJ1-4
clone size: medium-sized
D gene: TRBD1
V gene: TRBV6-1
CDR3 DNA: TGTGCCAGCAGTGAACGGACAGGGTGGTATGAAAAACTGTTTTTT
CDR3 protein: CASSERTGWYEKLFF

J gene: TRBJ2-7
clone size: medium-sized
D gene: NA
V gene: TRBV6-2/TRBV6-3
CDR3 DNA: TGTGCCAGCAGCCACGACAGGTCCTACGAGCAGTACTTC
CDR3 protein: CASSHDRSYEQYF

J gene: TRBJ1-6
clone size: medium-sized
D gene: NA
V gene: TRBV20-1
CDR3 DNA: TGCAGTGCTCGGACGGATTATAATTCACCCCTCCACTTT
CDR3 protein: CSARTDYNSPLHF

J gene: TRBJ1-2
clone size: few
D gene: NA
V gene: TRBV3-1
CDR3 DNA: TGTGCCAGCAGCCAAGGCGGACAGCGGGGCTACACCTTC
CDR3 protein: CASSQGGQRGYTF

J gene: TRBJ1-2
clone size: few
D gene: TRBD1
V gene: TRBV9
CDR3 DNA: TGTGCCAGCAGCGTGTCAGGGACAGGGGGTTTCTATGGCTACACCTTC
CDR3 protein: CASSVSGTGGFYGYTF

J gene: TRBJ1-2
clone size: medium-sized
D gene: NA
V gene: TRBV19
CDR3 DNA: TGTGCCAGTAGTATTGCAGGACGGGGCGGCTACACCTTC
CDR3 protein: CASSIAGRGGYTF

J gene: TRBJ1-2
clone size: NA
D gene: NA
V gene: TRBV6-6
CDR3 DNA: TGTGCCAGCAGTGGCGCCGGGACTAGCTACACCTTC
CDR3 protein: CASSGAGTSYTF

J gene: TRBJ2-3
clone size: NA
D gene: NA
V gene: TRBV9
CDR3 DNA: TGTGCCAGCAGCTCAACGGACCATCCAGATACGCAGTATTTT
CDR3 protein: CASSSTDHPDTQYF